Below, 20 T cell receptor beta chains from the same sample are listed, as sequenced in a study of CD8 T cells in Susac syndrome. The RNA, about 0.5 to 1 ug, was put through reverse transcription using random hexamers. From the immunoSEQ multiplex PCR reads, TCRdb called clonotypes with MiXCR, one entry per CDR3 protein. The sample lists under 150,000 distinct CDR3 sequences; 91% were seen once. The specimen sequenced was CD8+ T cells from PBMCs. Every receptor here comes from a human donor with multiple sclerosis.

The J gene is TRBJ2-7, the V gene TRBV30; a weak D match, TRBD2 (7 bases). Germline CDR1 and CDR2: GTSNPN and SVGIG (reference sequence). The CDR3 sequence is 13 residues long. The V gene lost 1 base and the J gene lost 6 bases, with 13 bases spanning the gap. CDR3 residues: CAWSEREGVEQYF. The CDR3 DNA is TGTGCCTGGAGTGAAAGGGAGGGGGTCGAGCAGTACTTC.

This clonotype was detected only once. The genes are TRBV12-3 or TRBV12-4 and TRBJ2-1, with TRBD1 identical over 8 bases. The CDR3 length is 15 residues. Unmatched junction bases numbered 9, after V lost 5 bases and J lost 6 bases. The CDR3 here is CASSPRDRYPNEQFF. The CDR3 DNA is TGTGCCAGCAGTCCTCGGGACAGGTATCCCAATGAGCAGTTCTTC.

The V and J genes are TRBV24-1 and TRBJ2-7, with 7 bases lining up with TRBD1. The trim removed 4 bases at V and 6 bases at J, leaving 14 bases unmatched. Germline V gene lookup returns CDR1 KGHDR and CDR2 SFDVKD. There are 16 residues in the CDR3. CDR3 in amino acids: CATSDQGQPHVGEQYF. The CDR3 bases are TGTGCCACCAGTGACCAGGGACAGCCCCACGTAGGCGAGCAGTACTTC.

CDR3 sequence reads: CASRYPGTAYEQYF. In DNA, the CDR3 is TGTGCCAGCAGGTACCCTGGGACAGCCTACGAGCAGTACTTC. This chain links TRBV6-1 with TRBJ2-7; 7 nucleotides match TRBD1. The V and J ends lost 6 bases and 2 bases, in that order; junction bases with no gene match: 7. CDR1 is MNHNS and CDR2 is SASEGT in the germline V gene. The CDR3 spans 14 residues.

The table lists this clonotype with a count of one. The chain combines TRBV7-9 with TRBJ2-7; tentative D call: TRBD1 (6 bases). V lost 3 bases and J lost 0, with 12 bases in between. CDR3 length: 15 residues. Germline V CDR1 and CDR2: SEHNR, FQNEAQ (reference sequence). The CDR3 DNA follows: TGTGCCAGCAGCTTGGGGACATATTTCTCCTACGAGCAGTACTTC. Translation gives CASSLGTYFSYEQYF. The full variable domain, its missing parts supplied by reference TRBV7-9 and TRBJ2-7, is DTGVSQNPRHKITKRGQNVTFRCDPISEHNRLYWYRQTLGQGPEFLTYFQNEAQLEKSRLLSDRFSAERPKGSFSTLEIQRTEQGDSAMYLCASSLGTYFSYEQYFGPGTRLTVT.

The CDR3 region is CASSKTGGQRTDTQYF. The DNA for the CDR3 is TGTGCCAGCTCAAAGACGGGCGGACAACGCACAGATACGCAGTATTTT. V is TRBV27 and J is TRBJ2-3; perhaps TRBD1 as D (5 bases). This CDR3 spans 16 amino acids. Trimming stripped 8 bases from V and 1 base from J, with 19 bases between. The germline V gene has CDR1 MNHEY and CDR2 SMNVEV (reference sequence).

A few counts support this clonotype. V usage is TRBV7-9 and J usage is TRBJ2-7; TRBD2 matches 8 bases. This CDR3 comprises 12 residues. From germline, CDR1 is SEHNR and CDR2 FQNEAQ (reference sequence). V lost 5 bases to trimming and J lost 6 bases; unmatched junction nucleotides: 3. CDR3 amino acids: CASSPLAGEQYF. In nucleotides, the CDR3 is TGTGCCAGCAGCCCTCTAGCGGGCGAGCAGTACTTC.

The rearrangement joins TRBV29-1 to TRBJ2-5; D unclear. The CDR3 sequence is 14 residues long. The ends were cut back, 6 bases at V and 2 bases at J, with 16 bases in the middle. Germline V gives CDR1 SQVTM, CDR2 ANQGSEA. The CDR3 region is CSVSLPESQETQYF. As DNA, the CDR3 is TGCAGCGTGAGTCTGCCTGAATCGCAAGAGACCCAGTACTTC.

CDR3 in amino acids: CASCFATNEKLFF. The CDR3 DNA reads as TGTGCCAGTTGTTTTGCAACTAATGAAAAACTGTTTTTT. The gene calls are TRBV28 and TRBJ1-4; no clear D. Germline loops: CDR1 MDHEN, CDR2 SYDVKM. V was clipped by 9 bases and J by 0 bases, with 8 bases between them. The CDR3 totals 13 residues. The whole variable domain, filled in from reference TRBV28 and TRBJ1-4, reads DVKVTQSSRYLVKRTGEKVFLECVQDMDHENMFWYRQDPGLGLRLIYFSYDVKMKEKGDIPEGYSVSREKKERFSLILESASTNQTSMYLCASCFATNEKLFFGSGTQLSVL.

CDR3 loop: CASSWTDLAKNIQYF. CDR3 sequence (DNA): TGTGCCAGCAGTTGGACAGACCTAGCCAAAAACATTCAGTACTTC. The chain links TRBV12-3 or TRBV12-4 to TRBJ2-4, with a weak D call TRBD1 (6 bases). The CDR3 runs to 15 residues. The germline V and J ends were trimmed by 4 bases and 0 bases, with 10 bases remaining between them.

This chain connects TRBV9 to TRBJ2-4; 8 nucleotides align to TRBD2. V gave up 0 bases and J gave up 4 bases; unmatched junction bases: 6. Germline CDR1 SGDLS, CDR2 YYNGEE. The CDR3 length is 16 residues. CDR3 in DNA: TGTGCCAGCAGCGTAGAAAGCGGGAGTGGGAAAAACATTCAGTACTTC. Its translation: CASSVESGSGKNIQYF.

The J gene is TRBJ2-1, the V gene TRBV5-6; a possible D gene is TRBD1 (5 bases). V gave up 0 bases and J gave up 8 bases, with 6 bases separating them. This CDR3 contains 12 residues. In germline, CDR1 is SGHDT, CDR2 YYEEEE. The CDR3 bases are TGTGCCAGCAGCTTGGGGGGCGATGAGCAGTTCTTC. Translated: CASSLGGDEQFF.

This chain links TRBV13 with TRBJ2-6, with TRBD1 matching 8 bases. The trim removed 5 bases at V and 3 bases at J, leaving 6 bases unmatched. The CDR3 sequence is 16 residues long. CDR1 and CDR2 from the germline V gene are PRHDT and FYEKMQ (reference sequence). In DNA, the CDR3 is TGTGCCAGCAGCGCTAGACAGGGGAATGGGGCCAACGTCCTGACTTTC. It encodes CASSARQGNGANVLTF.

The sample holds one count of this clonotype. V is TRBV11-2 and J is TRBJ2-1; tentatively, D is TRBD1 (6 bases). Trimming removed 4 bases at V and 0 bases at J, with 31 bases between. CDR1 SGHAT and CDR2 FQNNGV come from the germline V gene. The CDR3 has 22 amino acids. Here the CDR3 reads CASSSEWLASKGGSSSYNEQFF. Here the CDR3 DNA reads TGTGCCAGCAGCTCAGAATGGCTGGCTTCTAAAGGGGGATCGAGCTCCTACAATGAGCAGTTCTTC.

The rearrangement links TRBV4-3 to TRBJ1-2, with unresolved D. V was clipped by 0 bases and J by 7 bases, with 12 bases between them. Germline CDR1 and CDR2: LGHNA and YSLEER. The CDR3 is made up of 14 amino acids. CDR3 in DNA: TGCGCCAGCAGCCAAGAGGTGGGGATCAGTGGCTACACCTTC. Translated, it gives CASSQEVGISGYTF.

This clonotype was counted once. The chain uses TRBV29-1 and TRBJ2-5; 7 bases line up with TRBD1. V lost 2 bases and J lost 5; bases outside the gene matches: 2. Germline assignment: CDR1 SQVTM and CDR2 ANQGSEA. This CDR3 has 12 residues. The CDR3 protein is CSVEQGVETQYF. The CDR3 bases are TGCAGCGTTGAACAGGGGGTCGAGACCCAGTACTTC.

In DNA form, the CDR3 reads TGTGCCAGCAGCTTACTCCTCGGCAGGGACACTGAAGCTTTCTTT. This codes for CASSLLLGRDTEAFF. The chain employs TRBV7-9 and TRBJ1-1; possible D gene TRBD1, 5 bases. CDR1 is SEHNR, CDR2 FQNEAQ, per germline (reference sequence). V dropped 2 bases and J dropped 3 bases, with 13 bases sitting between them. There are 15 residues in the CDR3.

The DNA of the CDR3 is TGCAGTGCTAGCGAACGGCTAGCCGCCAATGAGCAGTTCTTC. This gives the protein CSASERLAANEQFF. V gene TRBV20-1 combines with J gene TRBJ2-1, with D perhaps TRBD2 (5 bases). Trimming removed 3 bases from V and 6 bases from J, with 15 bases in between. CDR3 length: 14 residues. Per the germline V gene, CDR1 is DFQATT and CDR2 is SNEGSKA (reference sequence).

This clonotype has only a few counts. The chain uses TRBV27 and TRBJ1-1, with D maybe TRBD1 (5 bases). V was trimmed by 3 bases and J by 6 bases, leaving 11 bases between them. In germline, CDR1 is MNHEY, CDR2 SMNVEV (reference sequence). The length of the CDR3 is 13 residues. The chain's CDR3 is CASSLGGVAEAFF. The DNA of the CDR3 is TGTGCCAGCAGTTTGGGGGGGGTAGCTGAAGCTTTCTTT.

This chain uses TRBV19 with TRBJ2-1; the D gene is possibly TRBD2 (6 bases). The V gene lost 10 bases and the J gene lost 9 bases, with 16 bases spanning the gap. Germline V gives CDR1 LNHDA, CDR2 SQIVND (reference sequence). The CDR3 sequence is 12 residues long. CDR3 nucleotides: TGTGCCACAAGCACGGGAGCTGGTGAGCAGTTCTTC. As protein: CATSTGAGEQFF.